The clone carrying this TCR beta chain was counted ten times or more. Template material for amplifying TCR beta CDR3 regions consisted of RNA transcripts. First-round RT-PCR of the TCR CDR3 relied on the HTBI primer set. MiXCR was run by TCRdb on the multiplex PCR reads, yielding one entry per CDR3 protein. The sample has more than 350,000 distinct CDR3 sequences, about 15% seen once. The data were taken from a study of T cells in Graves' hyperthyroidism and ophthalmopathy. With 0 bases clipped from V and 2 bases from J, the junction kept 7 bases outside the gene matches. The CDR3 extends over 17 amino acids. CDR1 is SGHAT and CDR2 is FQNNGV in the germline V gene.

The sequenced material came from blood. The chain has TRBV11-2 and TRBJ2-5; 9 nucleotides agree with TRBD2. The source of this sequence is a woman aged 25 to 39 with Graves' hyperthyroidism. The CDR3 nucleotides read TGTGCCAGCAGCTTAGATTGGGGAGCGGGGGGACAAGAGACCCAGTACTTC. Translating it yields CASSLDWGAGGQETQYF.